The rows below give T cell receptor beta chains drawn from one sample of a study of vaccination effects on CD4 cells after COVID-19. This table comes from immunoSEQ multiplex PCR, and its TCRdb copy is limited to in-frame clones, with some not included. The data contain 35,000 to 55,000 clones, around 81% of them singletons. These receptors lack a known antigen. This specimen consisted of CD4+ T cells from PBMCs cultured with SARS-CoV-2 spike peptides, obtained before COVID-19 vaccination. Source of these receptors: a human donor who received a COVID-19 vaccine. Both conserved end residues are part of each CDR3. A D gene is named only where the DNA matches it firmly. Clone size is given for some rows only: seen once, a few or many times, or a class if the clone is expanded.

cdr3_nt | cdr3_aa | clone_size | v_call | d_call | j_call
TGTGCCACCAGTGAGCCCGACGGACACAATGAGCAGTTCTTC | CATSEPDGHNEQFF | once | TRBV24-1 | NA | TRBJ2-1
TGTGCCAGCAGCTCCCTCCTCGGCCCGGCCCATGAGCAGTTCTTC | CASSSLLGPAHEQFF | NA | TRBV7-3 | NA | TRBJ2-1
TGTGCCAGCAGCAAAGCTAGGCTAGCGGGGGGCCCGAGCACAGATACGCAGTATTTT | CASSKARLAGGPSTDTQYF | NA | TRBV21-1 | NA | TRBJ2-3
TGTGCCAGCAGCTTGCTACCATTGCAAGAGACCCAGTACTTC | CASSLLPLQETQYF | NA | TRBV5-4 | NA | TRBJ2-5
TGTGCCAGCGGAGCTGGCGGGGGTCGGACCGGGGAGCTGTTTTTT | CASGAGGGRTGELFF | once | TRBV7-3 | TRBD2 | TRBJ2-2
TGTGCCAGCAGCCAGGGTCCTCCCATTTGCAAAGAAAACATTCAGTACTTC | CASSQGPPICKENIQYF | few | TRBV3-1/TRBV3-2 | NA | TRBJ2-4
TGCGCCAGCAGTGAAGAGGGGACAGGGTTTGAGCAGTTCTTC | CASSEEGTGFEQFF | NA | TRBV10-1 | TRBD1 | TRBJ2-1
TGTGCCAGCAGCCTAAGCGGCCAGGGATTGGGCTACACCTTC | CASSLSGQGLGYTF | NA | TRBV7-2 | NA | TRBJ1-2
TGTGCCAGCAGATCTCGACAGGGGACGGGTCAGCCCCAGCATTTT | CASRSRQGTGQPQHF | NA | TRBV21-1 | NA | TRBJ1-5
TGTGCCACCAGTGACCCGGGACAGGGGGCCCAAGAGACCCAGTACTTC | CATSDPGQGAQETQYF | NA | TRBV24-1 | TRBD1 | TRBJ2-5
TGTGCCACCAGTGATTCTCGAAAAGCGGGGGGGCCGCACACCGGGGAGCTGTTTTTT | CATSDSRKAGGPHTGELFF | NA | TRBV24-1 | TRBD2 | TRBJ2-2
TGTGCCAGCAGCTTAGGCGGATGGGCCCACTCTGGGGCCAACGTCCTGACTTTC | CASSLGGWAHSGANVLTF | once | TRBV7-2 | NA | TRBJ2-6
TGTGCCAGCAGTCGGGGGTCGAACACTGAAGCTTTCTTT | CASSRGSNTEAFF | NA | TRBV3-1/TRBV3-2 | NA | TRBJ1-1
TGTGCCAGTAGCCCCTATTCAGGGAAGAACACTGAAGCTTTCTTT | CASSPYSGKNTEAFF | NA | TRBV19 | NA | TRBJ1-1
TGTGCCAGCAGCTTAGTTGACTTTATCTCTGGAAACACCATATATTTT | CASSLVDFISGNTIYF | NA | TRBV11-2 | NA | TRBJ1-3